This is a list of T cell receptor beta chains from one sample in a study of blood T cell repertoires in COVID-19. Clones were sequenced by immunoSEQ multiplex PCR, and TCRdb holds only the in-frame ones, with some missing. This table holds 150,000 to 200,000 clones, approximately 79% found once. The sequenced material came from peripheral blood. Source of these receptors: a woman aged 40 to 50 with COVID-19, enrolled during active disease. The CDR3 runs from the conserved cysteine through the conserved F or W. The D gene is left open where the match is weak. Clone size, where shown, is once, few, many, or a class for clones that have expanded.

d_gene: .
j_gene: TRBJ1-4
v_gene: TRBV30
abundance: .
CDR3aa: CAWSPDGLQDGHEKLFF
CDR3nt: TGTGCCTGGAGTCCCGACGGATTACAGGACGGGCATGAAAAACTGTTTTTT

d_gene: .
j_gene: TRBJ2-5
v_gene: TRBV30
abundance: once
CDR3aa: CAWRAGGGAETQYF
CDR3nt: TGTGCCTGGAGGGCTGGAGGGGGCGCAGAGACCCAGTACTTC

d_gene: .
j_gene: TRBJ2-2
v_gene: TRBV24-1
abundance: once
CDR3aa: CATSDVASYAGELFF
CDR3nt: TGTGCCACCAGTGATGTCGCTAGTTACGCCGGGGAGCTGTTTTTT

d_gene: .
j_gene: TRBJ2-3
v_gene: TRBV2
abundance: .
CDR3aa: CASMGGLSTDTQYF
CDR3nt: TGTGCCAGCATGGGAGGACTGAGCACAGATACGCAGTATTTT

d_gene: TRBD2
j_gene: TRBJ2-7
v_gene: TRBV19
abundance: .
CDR3aa: CASSIKTSGWSGDYEQYF
CDR3nt: TGTGCCAGTAGTATTAAGACTAGCGGGTGGTCGGGAGACTACGAGCAGTACTTC

d_gene: .
j_gene: TRBJ1-2
v_gene: TRBV19
abundance: many
CDR3aa: CASSIVGGYGYTF
CDR3nt: TGTGCCAGTAGTATAGTTGGAGGCTATGGCTACACCTTC

d_gene: .
j_gene: TRBJ1-2
v_gene: TRBV6-5
abundance: few
CDR3aa: CASSTASLGDYGYTF
CDR3nt: TGTGCCAGCAGTACAGCTTCCCTCGGCGACTATGGCTACACCTTC

d_gene: .
j_gene: TRBJ2-5
v_gene: TRBV3-1/TRBV3-2
abundance: .
CDR3aa: CASSQGAGLYEQETQYF
CDR3nt: TGTGCCAGCAGCCAAGGGGCGGGACTTTACGAACAAGAGACCCAGTACTTC

d_gene: .
j_gene: TRBJ2-2
v_gene: TRBV5-4
abundance: .
CDR3aa: CASSLAGGSRTGELFF
CDR3nt: TGTGCCAGCAGCTTGGCCGGAGGGAGTCGGACCGGGGAGCTGTTTTTT

d_gene: TRBD1
j_gene: TRBJ1-5
v_gene: TRBV30
abundance: .
CDR3aa: CAWSVPGQGFPPQHF
CDR3nt: TGTGCCTGGAGTGTACCGGGACAGGGGTTTCCGCCCCAGCATTTT

d_gene: .
j_gene: TRBJ2-1
v_gene: TRBV6-5
abundance: .
CDR3aa: CASGLGRGSYNEQFF
CDR3nt: TGTGCCAGCGGGTTAGGGCGGGGCTCCTACAATGAGCAGTTCTTC

d_gene: TRBD2
j_gene: TRBJ2-1
v_gene: TRBV6-6
abundance: .
CDR3aa: CASSPRTSGPSSYNEQFF
CDR3nt: TGTGCCAGCAGTCCACGGACTAGCGGGCCCAGCTCCTACAATGAGCAGTTCTTC

d_gene: .
j_gene: TRBJ1-2
v_gene: TRBV19
abundance: .
CDR3aa: CASRAAANYGYTF
CDR3nt: TGTGCCAGCAGGGCAGCCGCTAACTATGGCTACACCTTC

d_gene: TRBD2
j_gene: TRBJ2-5
v_gene: TRBV4-1
abundance: .
CDR3aa: CASSQGREGDETQYF
CDR3nt: TGCGCCAGCAGCCAAGGGCGGGAGGGAGATGAGACCCAGTACTTC

d_gene: .
j_gene: TRBJ1-3
v_gene: TRBV6-6
abundance: .
CDR3aa: CASMYQGSGNTIYF
CDR3nt: TGTGCCAGCATGTATCAGGGATCTGGAAACACCATATATTTT

d_gene: .
j_gene: TRBJ2-3
v_gene: TRBV6-5
abundance: .
CDR3aa: CASRNSADTQYF
CDR3nt: TGTGCCAGCAGAAATAGCGCAGATACGCAGTATTTT

d_gene: .
j_gene: TRBJ1-3
v_gene: TRBV7-9
abundance: .
CDR3aa: CASSLGQVSGNTIYF
CDR3nt: TGTGCCAGCAGCTTAGGACAGGTCTCTGGAAACACCATATATTTT

d_gene: .
j_gene: TRBJ2-7
v_gene: TRBV28
abundance: .
CDR3aa: CASSHAYEQYF
CDR3nt: TGTGCCAGCAGTCATGCCTACGAGCAGTACTTC

d_gene: .
j_gene: TRBJ1-5
v_gene: TRBV28
abundance: .
CDR3aa: CASSSRNQPQHF
CDR3nt: TGTGCCAGCAGTTCCCGGAATCAGCCCCAGCATTTT

d_gene: TRBD2
j_gene: TRBJ2-1
v_gene: TRBV11-2
abundance: .
CDR3aa: CASSLPLAGVVNEQFF
CDR3nt: TGTGCCAGCAGCTTACCTCTAGCGGGAGTTGTCAATGAGCAGTTCTTC

d_gene: TRBD1
j_gene: TRBJ2-3
v_gene: TRBV9
abundance: .
CDR3aa: CASSPSGTGGYTDTQYF
CDR3nt: TGTGCCAGCAGCCCCTCCGGGACAGGGGGTTACACAGATACGCAGTATTTT

d_gene: TRBD1
j_gene: TRBJ2-6
v_gene: TRBV11-2
abundance: .
CDR3aa: CASSPGTGASSGANVLTF
CDR3nt: TGTGCCAGCAGCCCGGGGACAGGCGCCTCCTCTGGGGCCAACGTCCTGACTTTC

d_gene: .
j_gene: TRBJ1-1
v_gene: TRBV19
abundance: .
CDR3aa: CASSIVTGSEAFF
CDR3nt: TGTGCCAGTAGTATAGTCACAGGGTCCGAAGCTTTCTTT

d_gene: .
j_gene: TRBJ2-7
v_gene: TRBV7-2
abundance: .
CDR3aa: CASSSLPGEQYF
CDR3nt: TGTGCCAGCAGCTCCCTCCCGGGGGAGCAGTACTTC

d_gene: TRBD1
j_gene: TRBJ2-2
v_gene: TRBV29-1
abundance: few
CDR3aa: CSAVRDRVTGELFF
CDR3nt: TGCAGCGCCGTGAGGGACAGGGTCACCGGGGAGCTGTTTTTT

d_gene: .
j_gene: TRBJ1-2
v_gene: TRBV7-2
abundance: many
CDR3aa: CASSLGEGVSYGYTF
CDR3nt: TGTGCCAGCAGCTTGGGGGAGGGGGTAAGCTATGGCTACACCTTC

d_gene: .
j_gene: TRBJ2-7
v_gene: TRBV29-1
abundance: few
CDR3aa: CSVVTLRGTYEQYF
CDR3nt: TGCAGCGTTGTAACGCTAAGGGGGACCTACGAGCAGTACTTC

d_gene: .
j_gene: TRBJ1-4
v_gene: TRBV5-8
abundance: .
CDR3aa: CASSSGGISPNEKLFF
CDR3nt: TGTGCCAGCAGCTCGGGGGGGATCTCACCTAATGAAAAACTGTTTTTT

d_gene: .
j_gene: TRBJ2-1
v_gene: TRBV11-2
abundance: .
CDR3aa: CASRQGGIASSYNEQFF
CDR3nt: TGTGCCAGCAGACAGGGGGGGATCGCGAGCTCCTACAATGAGCAGTTCTTC

d_gene: TRBD2
j_gene: TRBJ2-7
v_gene: TRBV19
abundance: .
CDR3aa: CASSIAGGGPYEQYF
CDR3nt: TGTGCCAGTAGTATTGCGGGAGGCGGACCTTACGAGCAGTACTTC

d_gene: .
j_gene: TRBJ1-1
v_gene: TRBV3-1/TRBV3-2
abundance: .
CDR3aa: CASSQGAGVEAFF
CDR3nt: TGTGCCAGCAGCCAAGGGGCAGGGGTGGAGGCTTTCTTT

d_gene: TRBD2
j_gene: TRBJ2-5
v_gene: TRBV28
abundance: .
CDR3aa: CASGPIHRLAGEETQYF
CDR3nt: TGTGCCAGCGGACCTATCCATAGACTAGCGGGAGAAGAGACCCAGTACTTC

d_gene: .
j_gene: TRBJ1-2
v_gene: TRBV5-6
abundance: once
CDR3aa: CASSFSGDPYGYTF
CDR3nt: TGTGCCAGCAGCTTCTCAGGGGACCCCTATGGCTACACCTTC

d_gene: TRBD1
j_gene: TRBJ1-5
v_gene: TRBV20-1
abundance: .
CDR3aa: CSASRGTGGQPQHF
CDR3nt: TGCAGTGCTAGTAGGGGGACAGGCGGCCAGCCCCAGCATTTT

d_gene: TRBD1
j_gene: TRBJ2-7
v_gene: TRBV9
abundance: .
CDR3aa: CASSVRRQGGEQYF
CDR3nt: TGTGCCAGCAGCGTAAGGAGACAGGGCGGCGAGCAGTACTTC

d_gene: TRBD2
j_gene: TRBJ2-1
v_gene: TRBV28
abundance: .
CDR3aa: CASTPGLAGGYEQFF
CDR3nt: TGTGCCAGCACCCCCGGACTAGCGGGAGGATATGAGCAGTTCTTC

d_gene: TRBD2
j_gene: TRBJ2-2
v_gene: TRBV19
abundance: .
CDR3aa: CASSIRGSVMELFF
CDR3nt: TGTGCCAGTAGTATACGCGGGAGCGTTATGGAGCTGTTTTTT

d_gene: .
j_gene: TRBJ2-1
v_gene: TRBV4-2
abundance: .
CDR3aa: CASSQGQRNEQFF
CDR3nt: TGTGCCAGCAGCCAAGGACAGCGCAATGAGCAGTTCTTC

d_gene: .
j_gene: TRBJ1-6
v_gene: TRBV27
abundance: few
CDR3aa: CASGRGYNSPLHF
CDR3nt: TGTGCCAGCGGGCGGGGATATAATTCACCCCTCCACTTT

d_gene: .
j_gene: TRBJ2-3
v_gene: TRBV19
abundance: .
CDR3aa: CASSILGQERYTQYF
CDR3nt: TGTGCCAGTAGTATCCTGGGGCAGGAGCGCTATACGCAGTATTTT

d_gene: .
j_gene: TRBJ1-1
v_gene: TRBV6-2/TRBV6-3
abundance: .
CDR3aa: CASSYPNDRRWRGTEAFF
CDR3nt: TGTGCCAGCAGTTACCCTAACGACAGAAGGTGGAGGGGCACTGAAGCTTTCTTT

d_gene: .
j_gene: TRBJ2-2
v_gene: TRBV6-5
abundance: .
CDR3aa: CASSPRNTGELFF
CDR3nt: TGTGCCAGTAGCCCCCGGAACACCGGGGAGCTGTTTTTT

d_gene: .
j_gene: TRBJ2-4
v_gene: TRBV3-1/TRBV3-2
abundance: .
CDR3aa: CASSLGVGKNIQYF
CDR3nt: TGTGCCAGCAGCCTCGGAGTTGGCAAAAACATTCAGTACTTC

d_gene: TRBD1
j_gene: TRBJ2-2
v_gene: TRBV4-1
abundance: .
CDR3aa: CASSQGTGGGTGELFF
CDR3nt: TGCGCCAGCAGCCAGGGGACAGGCGGCGGCACCGGGGAGCTGTTTTTT

d_gene: .
j_gene: TRBJ1-1
v_gene: TRBV3-1/TRBV3-2
abundance: .
CDR3aa: CASSQGGRANTEAFF
CDR3nt: TGTGCCAGCAGCCAAGGGGGCAGGGCGAACACTGAAGCTTTCTTT

d_gene: .
j_gene: TRBJ1-6
v_gene: TRBV28
abundance: .
CDR3aa: CASSQYNSPLHF
CDR3nt: TGTGCCAGCAGCCAATATAATTCACCCCTCCACTTT

d_gene: TRBD1
j_gene: TRBJ2-5
v_gene: TRBV28
abundance: once
CDR3aa: CASSLTGTEASETQYF
CDR3nt: TGTGCCAGCAGTTTAACCGGGACAGAGGCGTCGGAGACCCAGTACTTC

d_gene: .
j_gene: TRBJ2-1
v_gene: TRBV11-2
abundance: once
CDR3aa: CASSFGGNSYNEQFF
CDR3nt: TGTGCCAGCAGCTTTGGGGGGAACTCCTACAATGAGCAGTTCTTC

d_gene: .
j_gene: TRBJ2-3
v_gene: TRBV4-2
abundance: .
CDR3aa: CASSHNSRGPSGADTQYF
CDR3nt: TGTGCCAGCAGCCACAATTCCAGGGGACCCAGTGGTGCAGATACGCAGTATTTT

d_gene: .
j_gene: TRBJ2-3
v_gene: TRBV18
abundance: .
CDR3aa: CASSPFRELTDTQYF
CDR3nt: TGTGCCAGCTCACCGTTCAGGGAACTCACAGATACGCAGTATTTT

d_gene: .
j_gene: TRBJ1-4
v_gene: TRBV7-6
abundance: few
CDR3aa: CASSLGGSYNEKLFF
CDR3nt: TGTGCCAGCAGCTTAGGCGGCAGCTATAATGAAAAACTGTTTTTT

d_gene: .
j_gene: TRBJ1-6
v_gene: TRBV6-4
abundance: .
CDR3aa: CASSSGGSSPLHF
CDR3nt: TGTGCCAGCAGCTCCGGAGGGAGCTCACCCCTCCACTTT

d_gene: TRBD2
j_gene: TRBJ2-1
v_gene: TRBV7-9
abundance: .
CDR3aa: CASSTRTSAYNEQFF
CDR3nt: TGTGCCAGCAGCACAAGGACTAGCGCCTACAATGAGCAGTTCTTC

d_gene: .
j_gene: TRBJ1-1
v_gene: TRBV2
abundance: .
CDR3aa: CASSEARRQLEAFF
CDR3nt: TGTGCCAGCAGTGAAGCCCGACGACAGTTAGAAGCTTTCTTT

d_gene: .
j_gene: TRBJ1-5
v_gene: TRBV5-3
abundance: .
CDR3aa: CARSARFRQPQHF
CDR3nt: TGTGCCAGAAGCGCCCGGTTTCGTCAGCCCCAGCATTTT

d_gene: TRBD2
j_gene: TRBJ2-7
v_gene: TRBV7-6
abundance: .
CDR3aa: CASSLETGGPHEQYF
CDR3nt: TGTGCCAGCAGCTTAGAAACGGGAGGGCCCCACGAGCAGTACTTC

d_gene: .
j_gene: TRBJ1-6
v_gene: TRBV6-5
abundance: .
CDR3aa: CASRPRTLEDSPLHF
CDR3nt: TGTGCCAGCAGGCCCCGGACTCTCGAAGATTCACCCCTCCACTTT